This entry describes one T cell receptor (beta chain). The antigen remains unidentified. CD4+CD127+ cells were sorted as the conventional CD4 T cells. Method: immunoSEQ multiplex PCR; TCRdb's copy keeps in-frame clones and lacks some. The profile shows over 20,000 clones, 95% to 98% of them singletons. The data derive from a study of B cell selection in AIRE deficiency. Study-level points and caveats: Only about 9.3% of 3,000 to 4,500 shared Treg sequences were patient-specific; 31.6% healthy-specific. Shared Treg sequences were biased toward short CDR3s with few non-templated nucleotide insertions. About 31% of healthy-shared Treg TCRbeta sequences appeared in patient Tconv cells. With only TCRbeta sequenced, over 30% of shared healthy Treg sequences overlapped Tconv.

The germline gives CDR1 LGHNA, CDR2 YNFKEQ. This CDR3 spans 15 amino acids. Between the trimmed V and J ends, which lost 4 bases and 1 base, there was a span of 13 bases. The source is a human donor with AIRE deficiency. This rearrangement joins TRBV4-2 to TRBJ2-5; D is possibly TRBD1 (5 bases). The source material was conventional CD4+ T cells sorted from PBMCs. The chain's CDR3 is CASSPRVLSQETQYF. The DNA of the CDR3 is TGTGCCAGCAGCCCCAGGGTTCTCTCCCAAGAGACCCAGTACTTC.